Detailed here is one T cell receptor (beta chain). Its antigen is currently unknown. A much more abundant neighbour one base away suggests this may be a read error. This sample stems from a study of T cells in Graves' hyperthyroidism and ophthalmopathy. Study conclusions and caveats: A 13 V-J model separated ophthalmopathy from stable hyperthyroidism.

Amplified TCR beta CDR3 regions derived from RNA transcripts. A first-round RT-PCR of the TCR CDR3 used the HTBI primer set. TCRdb itself ran the multiplex PCR reads through MiXCR, one entry per CDR3 protein. The sample carries 350,000 to 400,000 distinct CDR3 sequences, approximately 14% recorded once. The study defined stable Graves' hyperthyroidism as no ophthalmopathy progression within 18 months. The patients, who ranged from 18 to 65 in age, presented with newly diagnosed hyperthyroidism lasting under 2 months. PBMCs came from 9 to 10 ml fresh peripheral blood. The CDR3 sequence is 15 residues long. The germline V gene has CDR1 MDHEN and CDR2 SYDVKM.

The sequenced sample was blood. The sequence was obtained from a woman aged 55-69 years with Graves' hyperthyroidism. The chain couples TRBV28 to TRBJ2-1; possibly TRBD1 or TRBD2 for D (5 bases each). Written as DNA, the CDR3 is TGTGCCAGCAGTTGGGGCGGGTTGTCCTTCAATGAGCAGTTCTTC. It yields the protein CASSWGGLSFNEQFF.